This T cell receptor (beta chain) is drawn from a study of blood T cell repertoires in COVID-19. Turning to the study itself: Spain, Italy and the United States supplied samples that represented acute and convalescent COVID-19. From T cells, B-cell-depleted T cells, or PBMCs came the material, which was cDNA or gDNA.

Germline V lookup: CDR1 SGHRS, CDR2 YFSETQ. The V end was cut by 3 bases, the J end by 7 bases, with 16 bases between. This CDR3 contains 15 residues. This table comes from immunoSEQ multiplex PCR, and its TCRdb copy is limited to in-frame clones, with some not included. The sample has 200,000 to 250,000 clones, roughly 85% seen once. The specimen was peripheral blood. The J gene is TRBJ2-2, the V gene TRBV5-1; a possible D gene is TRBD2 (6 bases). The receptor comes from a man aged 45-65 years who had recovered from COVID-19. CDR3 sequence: CASSSGGTGDGELFF. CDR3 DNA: TGCGCCAGCAGCTCTGGAGGGACGGGGGACGGGGAGCTGTTTTTT.